The 27 T cell receptor beta chains below come from one sample, sequenced in a study of blood T cell repertoires in COVID-19. The table came from immunoSEQ multiplex PCR; TCRdb's copy has only in-frame clones and leaves some out. The sample shows some 300,000 clones, just under 90% of them seen only once. Sequencing was done on a sample of PBMCs or T cells enriched from blood (not recorded which). The receptors derive from a woman aged 25 to 39 who had recovered from COVID-19.

This rearrangement joins TRBV28 to TRBJ1-4; D gene uncertain. V lost 4 bases to trimming and J lost 8 bases, with 26 bases between them. The CDR3 runs 18 residues. Germline V CDR1 and CDR2: MDHEN, SYDVKM. The CDR3 nucleotides read TGTGCCAGCAGTTCCTCGAGGTCTGTCACCCTACGAGGCGAAAAACTGTTTTTT. This sequence encodes CASSSSRSVTLRGEKLFF.

V and J are TRBV27 and TRBJ2-7; a possible D gene is TRBD1 (6 bases). Trimming left V 6 bases short and J 2 bases short, with 17 bases between. This CDR3 is 15 amino acids long. Germline loops: CDR1 MNHEY, CDR2 SMNVEV (reference sequence). The CDR3: CASRPNGGGPYEQYF. CDR3 bases: TGTGCCAGCAGGCCCAATGGGGGCGGTCCCTACGAGCAGTACTTC.

The rearrangement links TRBV11-3 to TRBJ2-7; D is undetermined. V was pared by 2 bases and J by 5 bases, with 13 bases between. CDR1 and CDR2 from the germline V gene are SGHNT and YENEEA. The CDR3 loop spans 14 amino acids. CDR3 in DNA: TGTGCCAGCAGCTTACTTGGCAATTCCAACGAGCAGTACTTC. Protein product: CASSLLGNSNEQYF.

The chain links TRBV30 to TRBJ1-1, with D unclear. CDR1 is GTSNPN, CDR2 SVGIG, per germline (reference sequence). V lost 0 bases, J lost 0 bases, and 17 bases lay in between. This CDR3 comprises 17 residues. Here the CDR3 DNA reads TGTGCCTGGAGTGTACGAACAGTTCCCCCTTTGAACACTGAAGCTTTCTTT. This gives the protein CAWSVRTVPPLNTEAFF.

This clone came up once. The chain links TRBV6-2 or TRBV6-3 to TRBJ2-7, with 10 positions matching TRBD2. Germline CDR1 is MNHEY and CDR2 is SVGEGT. The CDR3 sequence is 15 residues long. V lost 2 bases to trimming and J lost 4 bases; unmatched junction nucleotides: 5. CDR3 loop: CASSYITSGTYEQYF. The CDR3 DNA reads TGTGCCAGCAGTTACATAACTAGCGGGACGTACGAGCAGTACTTC.

This rearrangement joins TRBV13 to TRBJ2-2, with 8 nucleotides matching TRBD2. CDR1 is PRHDT and CDR2 is FYEKMQ in the germline V gene (reference sequence). The V gene end was trimmed by 2 bases and the J gene end by 4 bases; junction bases not matched to a gene: 6. The CDR3 is 16 amino acids. This CDR3 is CASSLTGGPGTGELFF. CDR3 nucleotide sequence: TGTGCCAGCAGCTTAACGGGAGGGCCGGGCACCGGGGAGCTGTTTTTT.

The chain employs TRBV19 and TRBJ2-3, with 8 nucleotides matching TRBD1. V shed 7 bases and J 1 base; nucleotides not matched to a gene: 10. This CDR3 comprises 16 residues. CDR1 LNHDA and CDR2 SQIVND come from the germline V gene (reference sequence). DNA for the CDR3: TGTGCCAGTACTCTACAGGGGGGATACGGCACAGATACGCAGTATTTT. Residues: CASTLQGGYGTDTQYF.

This rearrangement joins TRBV6-6 to TRBJ1-1; 8 bases are shared with TRBD1. CDR1 and CDR2 (germline): MNHNY, SVGAGI (reference sequence). The CDR3 is 18 residues long. After removal of 5 bases from V and 2 bases from J, the junction contained 16 bases not matched to a gene. The CDR3 DNA follows: TGTGCCAGCAGTCCCTATGGGGCAGGGGGCAGAGAAAACACTGAAGCTTTCTTT. As protein: CASSPYGAGGRENTEAFF.

The chain carries TRBV28 and TRBJ2-3, with D uncertain. Trimming removed 7 bases at V and 2 bases at J, with 10 bases between. The CDR3 extends over 13 amino acids. CDR1 is MDHEN, CDR2 SYDVKM, per germline. CDR3 nucleotides: TGTGCCAGCACCCTCAGATACACAGATACGCAGTATTTT. Residues: CASTLRYTDTQYF.

This chain joins TRBV2 and TRBJ2-7; no reliable D call. V lost 7 bases to trimming and J lost 5 bases, with 12 bases between them. CDR3 length equals 12 residues. The germline V gene has CDR1 SNHLY and CDR2 FYNNEI. CDR3 DNA sequence: TGTGCCAGCACCCGAACGTACAACGAGCAGTACTTC. Amino acid sequence: CASTRTYNEQYF.

The chain joins TRBV19 to TRBJ2-5; possible D gene TRBD1, 6 bases. This CDR3 region has 14 residues. V dropped 4 bases and J dropped 2 bases, with 11 bases sitting between them. CDR1 and CDR2 from the germline V gene are LNHDA and SQIVND (reference sequence). CDR3 bases: TGTGCCAGTAGTAGAAGACAGGCACAAGAGACCCAGTACTTC. The encoded protein is CASSRRQAQETQYF.

This chain joins TRBV7-3 and TRBJ2-3; 8 bases agree with TRBD1. The CDR3 has 14 residues. CDR1 SGHTA and CDR2 FQGTGA come from the germline V gene. The trim removed 5 bases at V and 4 bases at J, leaving 5 bases unmatched. The CDR3, as DNA: TGTGCCAGCAGCCCAGGACAGGGCCCAGATACGCAGTATTTT. Amino acid sequence: CASSPGQGPDTQYF.

This clone came up a few times. The chain joins TRBV20-1 to TRBJ2-1; 13 bases are a match to TRBD2. The germline V gene encodes CDR1 DFQATT and CDR2 SNEGSKA (reference sequence). This CDR3 region has 12 residues. J gave up 15 bases and V 3 bases, and 5 bases lay outside the gene matches. CDR3 residues: CSASLTSGRVFF. CDR3 bases: TGCAGTGCTAGTCTCACTAGCGGGAGGGTGTTCTTC.

A single count supports this clone. The CDR3 DNA reads TGTGCCATCAGTGAGAGACCGGGGGAGACCCAGTACTTC. This codes for CAISERPGETQYF. The chain uses TRBV10-3 and TRBJ2-5, with D perhaps TRBD2 (5 bases). The ends were cut back, 2 bases at V and 5 bases at J, with 9 bases in the middle. The germline gives CDR1 ENHRY, CDR2 SYGVKD. This CDR3 comprises 13 residues.

The chain is built from TRBV9 and TRBJ2-1; D unresolved. The CDR3 is 13 amino acids. The germline CDR1 and CDR2 sequences are SGDLS and YYNGEE. V was cut by 3 bases and J by 0 bases, with 4 bases left in between. In DNA form, the CDR3 reads TGTGCCAGCAGCGGGAGCTCCTACAATGAGCAGTTCTTC. Translation: CASSGSSYNEQFF.

V and J are TRBV18 and TRBJ2-3; TRBD2 matches 12 bases. The ends lost 3 bases at V and 2 bases at J; junction bases unmatched: 6. This CDR3 region has 17 residues. Looked up from germline, CDR1 is KGHSH and CDR2 is LQKENI. The CDR3 spells CASSPGTSGLSTDTQYF. DNA of the CDR3: TGTGCCAGCTCACCGGGGACTAGCGGGCTATCCACAGATACGCAGTATTTT.

The chain has TRBV19 and TRBJ2-1; no clear D gene. The CDR3 is made up of 14 amino acids. V was trimmed by 4 bases and J by 0 bases, leaving 7 bases between them. Germline-derived CDR1 and CDR2 are LNHDA and SQIVND (reference sequence). CDR3 DNA sequence: TGTGCCAGTAGTACAAAGAGCTCCTACAATGAGCAGTTCTTC. Translated: CASSTKSSYNEQFF.

The rearrangement links TRBV20-1 to TRBJ2-3, with a possible D match to TRBD1 (5 bases). Between the trimmed V and J ends, which lost 3 bases and 4 bases, there was a span of 5 bases. CDR1 and CDR2 (germline): DFQATT, SNEGSKA (reference sequence). This CDR3 is built from 11 residues. CDR3 sequence: CSARGPDTQYF. The CDR3 DNA reads as TGCAGTGCTAGGGGGCCAGATACGCAGTATTTT.

The chain is built from TRBV5-1 and TRBJ2-2; D may be TRBD1 (6 bases). The ends were cut back, 1 base at V and 2 bases at J, with 12 bases in the middle. The CDR3 loop spans 16 amino acids. The germline V gene encodes CDR1 SGHRS and CDR2 YFSETQ. This chain's CDR3 is CASSLRQGSNTGELFF. The CDR3 coding sequence is TGCGCCAGCAGCTTGCGGCAGGGGTCAAACACCGGGGAGCTGTTTTTT.

The chain has TRBV5-1 and TRBJ1-1, with 9 bases that match TRBD1. V shed 3 bases, J shed 5 bases, and the junction held 8 bases outside the gene matches. CDR1 is SGHRS, CDR2 YFSETQ, per germline. The CDR3 runs to 15 residues. The CDR3 loop is CASSSYGTGRTEAFF. DNA for the CDR3: TGCGCCAGCAGCTCTTACGGGACAGGGCGGACTGAAGCTTTCTTT.

The rearrangement uses TRBV6-5 and TRBJ2-5; TRBD2 aligns across 9 bases. Germline-derived CDR1 and CDR2 are MNHEY and SVGAGI. The CDR3 is made up of 15 amino acids. Trimming cost V 7 bases and J 4 bases; bases outside gene matches: 10. CDR3 in amino acids: CASTLLAGVGETQYF. CDR3 sequence (DNA): TGTGCCAGCACTTTATTAGCGGGAGTCGGAGAGACCCAGTACTTC.

The chain carries TRBV4-2 and TRBJ2-3; D is unresolved. Trimming pared 1 base from V and 3 bases from J, leaving 14 bases between. The CDR3 spans 16 residues. CDR1 is LGHNA, CDR2 YNFKEQ, per germline. This CDR3 is CASSQVSRKPTDTQYF. Here the CDR3 DNA reads TGTGCCAGCAGCCAAGTCTCAAGAAAGCCGACAGATACGCAGTATTTT.

The CDR3 DNA reads as TGCGCCAGCAGCTTGAGCAACAATGAGCAGTTCTTC. This encodes CASSLSNNEQFF. This chain connects TRBV5-1 to TRBJ2-1; D remains ambiguous. Germline assignment: CDR1 SGHRS and CDR2 YFSETQ. V was trimmed by 1 base and J by 5 bases, leaving 4 bases between them. The CDR3 loop spans 12 amino acids.

This chain uses TRBV4-3 with TRBJ2-7, with D perhaps TRBD2 (6 bases). The CDR3 length is 13 residues. V lost 1 base and J 2 bases, leaving 6 bases between the germline ends. The V gene's germline CDR1 is LGHNA and CDR2 YSLEER. The DNA for the CDR3 is TGCGCCAGCAGCCAAGGACTAGCCTACGAGCAGTACTTC. Translation: CASSQGLAYEQYF.

The chain is built from TRBV18 and TRBJ2-1; 13 bases agree with TRBD2. J was trimmed by 9 bases and V by 0 bases; bases with no gene match: 5. The germline gives CDR1 KGHSH, CDR2 LQKENI. The CDR3 has 16 amino acids. As DNA, the CDR3 is TGTGCCAGCTCACCACCGGGACTAGCGGGGCTCGTTGAGCAGTTCTTC. This encodes CASSPPGLAGLVEQFF.

The V gene is TRBV19, the J gene TRBJ2-7; 7 bases agree with TRBD2. The CDR3 sequence is 14 residues long. CDR1 and CDR2 from the germline V gene are LNHDA and SQIVND (reference sequence). The junction had 5 bases not matched to a gene; V was cut back by 3 bases and J by 3 bases. DNA of the CDR3: TGTGCCAGTAGTATTGCCCTAGCGGACTACGAGCAGTACTTC. Residues: CASSIALADYEQYF.

The genes are TRBV4-1 and TRBJ2-7; TRBD2 matches 11 bases. The germline V gene encodes CDR1 MGHRA and CDR2 YSYEKL. The CDR3 extends over 15 amino acids. With 4 bases clipped from V and 4 bases from J, the junction kept 6 bases outside the gene matches. The CDR3 nucleotides read TGCGCCAGCAGCCTAACGGGACTAGCGGAGTACGAGCAGTACTTC. As protein: CASSLTGLAEYEQYF.